This T cell receptor (beta chain) was retrieved from a study of T cells in Graves' hyperthyroidism and ophthalmopathy. Study context: Peripheral blood draws took place at initial diagnosis, ahead of any treatment.

The length of the CDR3 is 15 residues. V lost 1 base to trimming and J lost 0 bases, with 9 bases between them. Looked up from germline, CDR1 is SGHTA and CDR2 is FQGNSA. For ophthalmopathy patients, the Clinical Activity Score was at least 3 and the NOSPECS grade at least 4; duration was under 3 months. Criteria for exclusion of patients were uncontrolled infection, other autoimmune disease, pregnancy or lactation. It was RNA transcripts that yielded the amplified TCR beta CDR3 regions. HTBI primers were used for first-round RT-PCR of the TCR CDR3. TCRdb re-derived calls from the multiplex PCR reads in MiXCR, one entry per CDR3 protein. The sample has 400,000 to 600,000 distinct CDR3 sequences; around 16% are singletons.

The rearrangement joins TRBV7-2 to TRBJ1-1, with D uncertain. The sequence was obtained from a woman in her thirties with Graves' ophthalmopathy. Sequenced input: blood. CDR3 in DNA: TGTGCCAGCAGCTTAGTGGCCAGCTTGAACACTGAAGCTTTCTTT. It codes for CASSLVASLNTEAFF.